This TCR beta chain was retrieved from a study of CD8 T cells in ankylosing spondylitis. Generation of TCR beta libraries employed quantitative 5'-RACE incorporating molecular barcodes. From the 5' RACE reads, TCRdb called clonotypes with MiXCR, one entry per CDR3 protein. This table has approximately 260,000 distinct CDR3 sequences, 8.6% appearing once. This clonotype was seen repeatedly, ten times or more. As yet, its antigen is unknown. The CDR3 is 13 residues long. Trimming stripped 0 bases from V and 7 bases from J, with 4 bases between. Looked up from germline, CDR1 is LGHNA and CDR2 is YSLEER. Broader study findings: Within matched ankylosing spondylitis synovial fluid, disease-linked clones were reportedly significantly enriched. One TCR beta motif, made up of 7 or 8 highly homologous variants, appeared characteristic of ankylosing spondylitis blood. As for the disease-linked clones, they showed a CD8+ phenotype and occurred at relatively low frequencies in peripheral blood.

This sequence originates from a male donor with ankylosing spondylitis or in good health (not recorded which). The J gene is TRBJ1-6, the V gene TRBV4-3, with D hard to call. Source material: blood, either unsorted or a sorted T cell fraction (not recorded which). The CDR3 loop reads CASSQDMNSPLHF. The CDR3 coding sequence is TGCGCCAGCAGCCAAGACATGAATTCACCCCTCCACTTT.